This T cell receptor (beta chain) was obtained from a study of spatial heterogeneity in lung cancer. CDR1 MNHEY and CDR2 SMNVEV come from the germline V gene (reference sequence). V shed 5 bases and J shed 4 bases, with 8 bases lying between them. This CDR3 is 12 amino acids long. This clonotype counts as medium-sized. What it binds is unknown. Study-wide results and caveats: How many expanded intratumoral alpha and beta TCRs were present tracked the tumor mutation count, which was a count of nonsynonymous mutations.

TCRdb re-called the 5' RACE reads with MiXCR, one entry per CDR3 protein. The sample consists of 6,800 or so distinct CDR3 sequences, roughly 6.5% of them appearing once. Regarding time point: sample taken at primary tumor resection. Unsorted tumor, nontumor lung tissue or cryopreserved PBMC supplied the whole RNA. Specimen: lung tumor tissue, collected at surgery. This chain joins TRBV27 and TRBJ1-2; possibly TRBD1 for D (6 bases). This receptor was obtained from a male donor with early-stage non-small cell lung cancer. CDR3 nucleotides: TGTGCCAGCAGTCAGGGGCCCTATGGCTACACCTTC. It is translated as CASSQGPYGYTF.